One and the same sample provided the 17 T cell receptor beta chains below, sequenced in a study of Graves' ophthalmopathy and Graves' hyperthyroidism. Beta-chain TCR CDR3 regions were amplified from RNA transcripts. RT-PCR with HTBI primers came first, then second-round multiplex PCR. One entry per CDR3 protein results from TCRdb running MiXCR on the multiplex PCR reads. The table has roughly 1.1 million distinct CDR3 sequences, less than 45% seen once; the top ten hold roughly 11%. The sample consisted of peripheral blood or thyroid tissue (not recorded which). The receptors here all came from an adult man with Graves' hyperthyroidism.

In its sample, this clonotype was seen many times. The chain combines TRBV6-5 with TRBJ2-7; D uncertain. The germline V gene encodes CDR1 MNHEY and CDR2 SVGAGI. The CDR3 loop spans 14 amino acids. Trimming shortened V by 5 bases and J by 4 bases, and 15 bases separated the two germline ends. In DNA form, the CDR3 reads TGTGCCAGCAGTCCACTCCGAGGACGGTACGAGCAGTACTTC. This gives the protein CASSPLRGRYEQYF.

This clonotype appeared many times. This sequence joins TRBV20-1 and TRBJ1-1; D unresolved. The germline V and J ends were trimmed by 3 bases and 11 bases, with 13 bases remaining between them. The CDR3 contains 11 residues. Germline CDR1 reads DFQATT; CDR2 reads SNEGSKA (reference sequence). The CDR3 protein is CSASLTRYAFF. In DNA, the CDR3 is TGCAGTGCTAGTCTTACAAGGTACGCTTTCTTT.

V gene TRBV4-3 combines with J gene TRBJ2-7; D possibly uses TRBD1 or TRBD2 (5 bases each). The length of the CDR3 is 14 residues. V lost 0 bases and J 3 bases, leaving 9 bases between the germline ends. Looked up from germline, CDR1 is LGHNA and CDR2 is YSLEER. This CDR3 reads CASSQDVGVYEQYF. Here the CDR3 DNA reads TGCGCCAGCAGCCAAGATGTGGGGGTCTACGAGCAGTACTTC.

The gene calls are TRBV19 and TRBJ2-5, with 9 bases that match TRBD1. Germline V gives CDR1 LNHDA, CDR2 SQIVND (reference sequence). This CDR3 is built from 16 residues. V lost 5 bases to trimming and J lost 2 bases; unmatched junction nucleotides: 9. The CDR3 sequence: CASSRTGTGFQETQYF. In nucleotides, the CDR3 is TGTGCCAGTAGTCGTACCGGGACAGGGTTTCAAGAGACCCAGTACTTC.

Here the CDR3 reads CATSGTGVRETQYF. Here the CDR3 DNA reads TGTGCCACCAGCGGGACAGGGGTTCGAGAGACCCAGTACTTC. This chain links TRBV15 with TRBJ2-5; 10 bases align to TRBD1. Germline CDR1 is LNHNV and CDR2 is YYDKDF (reference sequence). This CDR3 is built from 14 residues. Unmatched junction bases numbered 4, after V lost 5 bases and J lost 4 bases.

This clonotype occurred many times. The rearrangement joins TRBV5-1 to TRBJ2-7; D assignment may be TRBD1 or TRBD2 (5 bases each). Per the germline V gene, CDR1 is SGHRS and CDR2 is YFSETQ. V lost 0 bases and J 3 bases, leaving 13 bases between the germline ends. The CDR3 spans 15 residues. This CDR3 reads CASSLVAMGDYEQYF. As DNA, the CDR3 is TGCGCCAGCAGCTTGGTTGCGATGGGGGACTACGAGCAGTACTTC.

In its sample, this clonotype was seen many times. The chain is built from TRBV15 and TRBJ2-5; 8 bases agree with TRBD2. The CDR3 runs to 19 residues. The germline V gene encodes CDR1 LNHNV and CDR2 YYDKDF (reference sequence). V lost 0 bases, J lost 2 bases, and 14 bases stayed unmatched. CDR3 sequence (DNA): TGTGCCACCAGCAGAGATCCCCTCGATAGCGGGGACCTACAAGAGACCCAGTACTTC. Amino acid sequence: CATSRDPLDSGDLQETQYF.

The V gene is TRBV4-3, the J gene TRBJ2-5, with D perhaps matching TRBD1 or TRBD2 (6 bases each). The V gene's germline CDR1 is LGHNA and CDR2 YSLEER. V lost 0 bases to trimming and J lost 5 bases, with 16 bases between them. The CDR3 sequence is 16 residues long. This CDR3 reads CASSQEGAVRGETQYF. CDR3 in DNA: TGCGCCAGCAGCCAAGAGGGGGCAGTCCGGGGGGAGACCCAGTACTTC.

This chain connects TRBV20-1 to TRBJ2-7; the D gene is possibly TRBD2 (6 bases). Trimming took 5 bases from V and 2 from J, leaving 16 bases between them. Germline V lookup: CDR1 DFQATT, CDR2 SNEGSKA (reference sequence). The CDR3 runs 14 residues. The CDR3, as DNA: TGCAGTGCTGGCGGAAGTAGCGGCCCCTACGAGCAGTACTTC. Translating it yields CSAGGSSGPYEQYF.

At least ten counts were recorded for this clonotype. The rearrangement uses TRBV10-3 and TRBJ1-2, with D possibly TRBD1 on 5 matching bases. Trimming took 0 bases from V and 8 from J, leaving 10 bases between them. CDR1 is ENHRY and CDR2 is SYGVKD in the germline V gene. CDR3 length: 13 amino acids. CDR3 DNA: TGTGCCATCAGTGAGTCGGCAGGGCGAGGCTACACCTTC. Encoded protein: CAISESAGRGYTF.

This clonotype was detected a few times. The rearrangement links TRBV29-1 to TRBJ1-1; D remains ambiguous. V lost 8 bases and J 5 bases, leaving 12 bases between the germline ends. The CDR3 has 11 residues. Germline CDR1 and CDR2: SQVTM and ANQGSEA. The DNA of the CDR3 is TGCAGCCCACCCGGGGTGACTGAAGCTTTCTTT. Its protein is CSPPGVTEAFF. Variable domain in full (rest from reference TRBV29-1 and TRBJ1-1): SAVISQKPSRDICQRGTSLTIQCQVDSQVTMMFWYRQQPGQSLTLIATANQGSEATYESGFVIDKFPISRPNLTFSTLTVSNMSPEDSSIYLCSPPGVTEAFFGQGTRLTVV.

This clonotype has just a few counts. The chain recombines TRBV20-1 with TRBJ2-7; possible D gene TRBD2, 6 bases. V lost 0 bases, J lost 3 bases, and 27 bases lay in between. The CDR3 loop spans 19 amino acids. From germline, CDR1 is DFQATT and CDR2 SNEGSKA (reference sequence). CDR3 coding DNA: TGCAGTGCTAGAGATCTTTCTGGGCTTGTGGAACTAGCCTTCTACGAGCAGTACTTC. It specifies CSARDLSGLVELAFYEQYF.

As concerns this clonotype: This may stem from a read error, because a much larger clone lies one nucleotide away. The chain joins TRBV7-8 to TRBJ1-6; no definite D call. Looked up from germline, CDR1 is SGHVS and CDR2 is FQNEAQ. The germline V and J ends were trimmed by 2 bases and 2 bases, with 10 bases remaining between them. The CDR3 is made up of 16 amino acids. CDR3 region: CASSLKPSPYNSPLHF. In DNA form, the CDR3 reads TGTGCCAGCAGCTTAAAACCGAGCCCCTATAATTCACCCCTCCACTTT.

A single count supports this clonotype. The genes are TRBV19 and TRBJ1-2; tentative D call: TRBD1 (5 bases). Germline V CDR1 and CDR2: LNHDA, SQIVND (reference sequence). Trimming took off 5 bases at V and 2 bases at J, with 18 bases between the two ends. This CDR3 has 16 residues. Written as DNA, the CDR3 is TGTGCCAGTAGTGTCGACAGCTACGGGCAGAACTATGGCTACACCTTC. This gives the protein CASSVDSYGQNYGYTF.

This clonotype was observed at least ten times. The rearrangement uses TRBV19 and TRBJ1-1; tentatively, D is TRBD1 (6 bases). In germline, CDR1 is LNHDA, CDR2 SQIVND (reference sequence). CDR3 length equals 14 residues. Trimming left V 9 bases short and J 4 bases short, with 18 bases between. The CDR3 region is CASVPGARGTEAFF. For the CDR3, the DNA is TGTGCCAGCGTTCCAGGGGCGAGGGGCACTGAAGCTTTCTTT.

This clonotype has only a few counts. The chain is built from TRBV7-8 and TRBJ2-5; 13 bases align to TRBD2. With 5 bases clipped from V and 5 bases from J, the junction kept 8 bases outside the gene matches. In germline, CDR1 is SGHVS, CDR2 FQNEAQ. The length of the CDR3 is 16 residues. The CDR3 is CASSQSGLAGRETQYF. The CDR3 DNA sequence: TGTGCCAGCAGCCAATCGGGACTAGCGGGACGGGAGACCCAGTACTTC.

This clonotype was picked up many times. The CDR3 here is CASETGSGNQPQHF. CDR3 in DNA: TGTGCCAGCGAGACAGGGTCGGGCAATCAGCCCCAGCATTTT. The J gene is TRBJ1-5, the V gene TRBV19, with 7 bases identical to TRBD1. Per the germline V gene, CDR1 is LNHDA and CDR2 is SQIVND (reference sequence). This CDR3 is built from 14 residues. V shed 9 bases and J 2 bases; nucleotides not matched to a gene: 7.